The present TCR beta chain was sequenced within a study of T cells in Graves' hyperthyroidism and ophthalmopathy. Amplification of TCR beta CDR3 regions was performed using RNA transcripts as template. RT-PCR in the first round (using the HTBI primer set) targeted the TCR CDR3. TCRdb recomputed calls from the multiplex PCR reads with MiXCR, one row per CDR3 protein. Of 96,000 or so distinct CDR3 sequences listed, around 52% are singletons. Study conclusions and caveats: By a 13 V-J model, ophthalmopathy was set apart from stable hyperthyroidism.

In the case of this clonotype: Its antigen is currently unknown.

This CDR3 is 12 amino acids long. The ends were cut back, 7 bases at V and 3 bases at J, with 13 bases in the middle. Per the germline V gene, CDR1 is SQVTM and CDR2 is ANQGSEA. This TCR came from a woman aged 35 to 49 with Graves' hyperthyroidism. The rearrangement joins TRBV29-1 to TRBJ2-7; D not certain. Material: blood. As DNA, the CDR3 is TGCAGCGCGACCGGTAGGGTCTACGAGCAGTACTTC. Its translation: CSATGRVYEQYF.